The 19 T cell receptor beta chains below all came from one sample that was sequenced in a study of OX40 agonist ivuxolimab in advanced cancers. The repertoire was sequenced with immunoSEQ multiplex PCR; TCRdb's copy has only in-frame clones and lacks some. The table shows 74,000 or so clones, with more than 80% occurring only once. The input for sequencing was CD4+ or CD8+ T cells sorted from blood, taken in a trial of the OX40 agonist ivuxolimab. All receptors come from an adult with an advanced solid tumor such as melanoma, head and neck, liver or kidney cancer.

This clone was found a few times. The chain is built from TRBV7-9 and TRBJ1-3; D possibly corresponds to TRBD1 (6 bases). V lost 5 bases and J 0 bases, leaving 14 bases between the germline ends. This CDR3 has 16 amino acids. CDR1 is SEHNR, CDR2 FQNEAQ, per germline (reference sequence). In DNA form, the CDR3 reads TGTGCCAGCAGCCTGGGGGCCCCGGGCTCTGGAAACACCATATATTTT. Residues: CASSLGAPGSGNTIYF.

This clone was recorded only once. V usage is TRBV29-1 and J usage is TRBJ1-2; no clear D gene. The germline V gene encodes CDR1 SQVTM and CDR2 ANQGSEA. V was shortened by 7 bases and J by 2 bases, with 14 bases between the two germline ends. The CDR3 length is 13 residues. CDR3: CSASAGRNYGYTF. The CDR3 DNA reads TGCAGCGCTTCCGCGGGCAGGAACTATGGCTACACCTTC.

The genes are TRBV2 and TRBJ1-1; maybe TRBD1 (6 bases). Germline CDR1 and CDR2: SNHLY and FYNNEI. Trimming removed 3 bases from V and 4 bases from J, with 12 bases in between. This CDR3 spans 14 amino acids. The CDR3 sequence: CASSDRGLFTEAFF. DNA of the CDR3: TGTGCCAGCAGTGATAGGGGGTTGTTCACTGAAGCTTTCTTT.

This rearrangement joins TRBV5-6 to TRBJ1-3; no reliable D call. Deletions cut 2 bases from V and 2 bases from J, with 8 bases between. The CDR3 spans 14 residues. Germline-derived CDR1 and CDR2 are SGHDT and YYEEEE. The CDR3 DNA sequence: TGTGCCAGCAGCTTCACTAGAGCTGGAAACACCATATATTTT. As protein: CASSFTRAGNTIYF.

The chain recombines TRBV5-1 with TRBJ1-5, with D possibly matching TRBD1 (6 bases). The CDR3 is made up of 15 amino acids. V gave up 0 bases and J gave up 7 bases, with 14 bases separating them. CDR1 SGHRS and CDR2 YFSETQ come from the germline V gene. DNA for the CDR3: TGCGCCAGCAGCTTGGAAGGGGGGTCAGGACAGCCCCAGCATTTT. Encoded protein: CASSLEGGSGQPQHF.

The chain uses TRBV7-9 and TRBJ2-7, with 7 bases lining up with TRBD2. Losses at the gene ends were 2 bases for V and 0 bases for J; bases not matched to a gene: 4. Germline-derived CDR1 and CDR2 are SEHNR and FQNEAQ (reference sequence). The CDR3 contains 15 residues. CDR3 amino acids: CASSLRGGSSYEQYF. CDR3 nucleotide sequence: TGTGCCAGCAGCTTAAGAGGCGGGAGCTCCTACGAGCAGTACTTC.

The chain couples TRBV7-3 to TRBJ2-3, with D perhaps TRBD2 (7 bases). This CDR3 comprises 16 residues. V was clipped by 3 bases and J by 2 bases, with 15 bases between them. Germline CDR1 is SGHTA and CDR2 is FQGTGA. For the CDR3, the DNA is TGTGCCAGCAGCTTGAAAAGAGGGGGGGCCACAGATACGCAGTATTTT. Its protein is CASSLKRGGATDTQYF.

This clone was picked up one time. This sequence joins TRBV7-6 and TRBJ2-7; 7 bases match TRBD1. Germline trimming cut 1 base from V and 7 bases from J; bases unmatched to any gene: 4. The CDR3 runs to 13 residues. Germline loops: CDR1 SGHVS, CDR2 FNYEAQ. The CDR3 sequence: CASSLDRGREQYF. DNA for the CDR3: TGTGCCAGCAGCTTAGACAGGGGAAGGGAGCAGTACTTC.

This clone was counted a single time. This chain joins TRBV29-1 and TRBJ2-3; D is tentatively TRBD1 or TRBD2 (5 bases each). This CDR3 comprises 17 residues. Germline V lookup: CDR1 SQVTM, CDR2 ANQGSEA. V was clipped by 6 bases and J by 0 bases, with 22 bases between them. Here the CDR3 reads CSVLGTVTDGSTDTQYF. The CDR3 DNA is TGCAGCGTCCTGGGGACCGTGACCGACGGAAGCACAGATACGCAGTATTTT.

This clone appeared a few times. The chain employs TRBV6-1 and TRBJ2-2; no clear D. CDR3 length: 13 amino acids. CDR1 and CDR2 (germline): MNHNS, SASEGT. Trimming cost V 5 bases and J 6 bases, with 10 bases left between them. The CDR3 DNA sequence: TGTGCCAGCAGTTTTGGAATCGCCGGGGAGCTGTTTTTT. It codes for CASSFGIAGELFF.

The genes are TRBV28 and TRBJ2-7, with D maybe TRBD1 (5 bases). The germline V gene encodes CDR1 MDHEN and CDR2 SYDVKM. V lost 6 bases to trimming and J lost 9 bases, with 21 bases between them. CDR3 length: 14 residues. The CDR3 DNA sequence: TGTGCCAGCAGCCCGCGGACAACCTTCAGTAGGCAGTACTTC. It encodes CASSPRTTFSRQYF.

CDR3 in amino acids: CASSLGLAGTSGIQYF. The CDR3 DNA sequence: TGTGCCAGCAGCTTGGGACTAGCGGGGACCTCAGGCATTCAGTACTTC. The chain couples TRBV5-4 to TRBJ2-4; TRBD2 aligns across 11 bases. Germline CDR1 reads SGHNT; CDR2 reads YYREEE (reference sequence). The CDR3 spans 16 residues. Trimming cost V 0 bases and J 9 bases; bases outside gene matches: 8.

The chain has TRBV2 and TRBJ1-1; tentative D call: TRBD1 (5 bases). CDR3 length equals 15 residues. V was cut by 8 bases and J by 1 base, with 17 bases left in between. Germline assignment: CDR1 SNHLY and CDR2 FYNNEI. This chain's CDR3 is CASSQGAVGNTEAFF. The CDR3 region has the DNA TGTGCCAGCTCTCAGGGAGCGGTCGGGAACACTGAAGCTTTCTTT.

The CDR3 region has the DNA TGTGCCAGCAGTCCCGGGACAGGGTCCTATGGCTACACCTTC. This sequence encodes CASSPGTGSYGYTF. The chain has TRBV27 and TRBJ1-2, with TRBD1 matching 9 bases. The CDR3 length is 14 residues. Germline V gene data show CDR1 as MNHEY and CDR2 as SMNVEV (reference sequence). Germline trimming cut 5 bases from V and 4 bases from J; bases unmatched to any gene: 5.

A few counts support this clone. DNA of the CDR3: TGTGCCAGCAGTCGACCGGACAGTCCTAATCAGCCCCAGCATTTT. It encodes CASSRPDSPNQPQHF. The chain joins TRBV28 to TRBJ1-5, with a possible D match to TRBD1 (6 bases). The CDR3 sequence is 15 residues long. Between the trimmed V and J ends, which lost 5 bases and 4 bases, there was a span of 15 bases. CDR1 MDHEN and CDR2 SYDVKM come from the germline V gene.

The V gene is TRBV27, the J gene TRBJ2-1; 14 bases agree with TRBD2. This CDR3 contains 16 residues. CDR1 is MNHEY and CDR2 is SMNVEV in the germline V gene (reference sequence). V was clipped by 5 bases and J by 2 bases; unmatched bases: 2. The CDR3 protein is CASSGLAGGPYNEQFF. The CDR3 DNA sequence: TGTGCCAGCAGTGGACTAGCGGGGGGCCCCTACAATGAGCAGTTCTTC.

The chain employs TRBV5-1 and TRBJ2-7, with 8 bases lining up with TRBD1. This CDR3 is 15 amino acids long. The germline V gene encodes CDR1 SGHRS and CDR2 YFSETQ. J lost 7 bases, V lost 4 bases, and 13 bases had no gene match. CDR3 bases: TGCGCCAGCAGCGTCACCCGGACAGGGACGGGGGAGCAGTACTTC. Encoded protein: CASSVTRTGTGEQYF.

The chain links TRBV5-4 to TRBJ2-1, with D tentatively TRBD2 (6 bases). The CDR3 covers 16 residues. V lost 3 bases and J 4 bases, leaving 17 bases between the germline ends. Germline CDR1 and CDR2: SGHNT and YYREEE (reference sequence). The CDR3, as DNA: TGTGCCAGCAGCTCTGTCGGCGGGAACACATACAATGAGCAGTTCTTC. This encodes CASSSVGGNTYNEQFF.

The chain is built from TRBV7-6 and TRBJ2-1; D unresolved. V was pared by 6 bases and J by 1 base, with 7 bases between. Germline V lookup: CDR1 SGHVS, CDR2 FNYEAQ. CDR3 length equals 13 residues. The CDR3 is CASSTVSYNEQFF. The CDR3 DNA follows: TGTGCCAGCAGTACAGTGTCCTACAATGAGCAGTTCTTC.